This T cell receptor beta chain was captured in a study of tumor-infiltrating lymphocytes in localized non-small cell lung cancer. TCRdb keeps only in-frame clones here, not all; method: immunoSEQ multiplex PCR. The profile shows a few thousand clones, 40% to 65% of them singletons. V lost 6 bases to trimming and J lost 3 bases; unmatched junction nucleotides: 4. CDR3 length equals 14 residues. Germline CDR1 and CDR2: SNHLY and FYNNEI. The sample was uninvolved lung tissue not adjacent to the tumor. The rearrangement joins TRBV2 to TRBJ2-3; 9 bases match TRBD2. This receptor was obtained from a human donor with non-small cell lung cancer. Some clones in this sample may be carry-over from other donors' samples. CDR3 nucleotide sequence: TGTGCCAGCAGCGGACTAGCGATGACAGATACGCAGTATTTT. Its translation is CASSGLAMTDTQYF.